This T cell receptor (beta chain) was found in a study of T cells in women clearing cervical HPV infection. The wider study: Case blood was drawn when the lesion was first found; control blood after infection became undetectable.

The CDR3 runs to 16 residues. V lost 6 bases, J lost 3 bases, and 13 bases stayed unmatched. CDR1 is MNHEY, CDR2 SVGEGT, per germline. Cervical HPV DNA detected by MY09/MY11 PCR, typed by dot-blot. General study findings and limits: Combining TCR richness with V gene abundances gave approximately 0.8 AUC.

Profiled with immunoSEQ multiplex PCR; TCRdb holds only in-frame clones, not every one. Recorded for this sample: 20,000 to 30,000 clones. Turning to this clone: Its antigen is unidentified. The read falls 3 residues short of the CDR3 end, and the missing part is taken from the germline J gene.

The V call is TRBV6-2 or TRBV6-3, the J call TRBJ2-7; 8 nucleotides align to TRBD1. Source material: blood buffy coat. The TCR originated in a woman between 18 and 70 years old with a cervical HPV16 infection that either progressed to CIN3+ or cleared (not recorded which). CDR3 amino acids: CASRTRSAGGYYEQYF. The CDR3 DNA, read in part, is TGTGCCAGCAGAACTCGATCGGCAGGGGGCTACTACGAG.